What follows are 4 T cell receptor beta chains derived from one specimen sequenced in a study of T cells expressing NK-cell markers. TCRdb reanalyzed the 5' RACE reads and collapses them to one entry per CDR3 protein, without DNA. The data include over 120,000 distinct CDR3 sequences; the top ten clones carry approximately 12%. Sequenced material: blood T cells: a sorted CD56 or NKG2C T cell subset, CD4+ or CD8+ T cells, or bulk PBMC T cells (not recorded which). The receptors come from a man aged 18 to 35 in good health.

This chain links TRBV11-2 with TRBJ2-1. The CDR3 is 13 residues long. Germline V gene lookup returns CDR1 SGHAT and CDR2 FQNNGV. The CDR3 here is CASSLVLGNEQFF.

This chain connects TRBV7-8 to TRBJ2-1; TCRdb proposes TRBD2, but this gene call is untestable without DNA. CDR3 length: 17 amino acids. Germline V gene lookup returns CDR1 SGHVS and CDR2 FQNEAQ. The CDR3 reads CASSLNLAGFGGNEQFF. The whole variable domain, remainder taken from reference TRBV7-8 and TRBJ2-1, is GAGVSQSPRYKVAKRGQDVALRCDPISGHVSLFWYQQALGQGPEFLTYFQNEAQLDKSGLPSDRFFAERPEGSVSTLKIQRTQQEDSAVYLCASSLNLAGFGGNEQFFGPGTRLTVL.

The chain recombines TRBV4-1 with TRBJ2-2; the TRBD2 assignment by TCRdb is unverifiable without DNA. The CDR3 is 15 amino acids. The germline V gene has CDR1 MGHRA and CDR2 YSYEKL. CDR3 in amino acids: CASSQVGGAAGELFF.

This chain links TRBV19 with TRBJ2-7. The CDR3 extends over 14 amino acids. The germline V gene encodes CDR1 LNHDA and CDR2 SQIVND (reference sequence). CDR3 sequence: CASSIGTGLNEQYF.